One and the same sample provided the 14 T cell receptor beta chains below, sequenced in a study of metastatic and nonmetastatic thyroid tumors. All patients were untreated before thyroid surgery. With MiXCR, TCRdb called clones anew from the PCR reads. The table shows roughly 2,600 clones, with around 27% occurring only once. Sequenced input: adjacent normal tissue. All receptors come from a male donor with papillary thyroid cancer or a benign thyroid nodule (not recorded which). Some clones in this sample may be carry-over from other donors' samples.

With regard to this clone: This same CDR3 is encoded by further DNA sequences in the sample. The rearrangement uses TRBV28 and TRBJ1-6; D gene unclear. Germline assignment: CDR1 MDHEN and CDR2 SYDVKM. The CDR3 covers 15 residues. Trimming took 5 bases from V and 9 from J, leaving 17 bases between them. The CDR3 DNA reads TGTGCCAGCAGTCCGACTCTGGGAGAGAGTTCACCCCTCCACTTT. Protein: CASSPTLGESSPLHF.

This clone has more than one count but fewer than ten. Germline is not matched at one junction end, which may reflect a read error. The V call is TRBV27, the J call TRBJ1-6; no definite D call. Germline values: CDR1 MNHEY, CDR2 SMNVEV (reference sequence). The CDR3 has 13 amino acids. The CDR3 loop is CASSFRSSISLHF. The CDR3 region has the DNA TGTGCCAGCAGTTTTAGGTCTAGCATTTCCCTCCACTTC.

This clone was detected many times. The CDR3 spells CASSSPDRGPEAFF. The CDR3 nucleotides are TGTGCCAGCAGCTCACCCGACAGGGGCCCTGAAGCTTTCTTT. The J gene is TRBJ1-1, the V gene TRBV5-4; 8 positions match TRBD1. Germline V gives CDR1 SGHNT, CDR2 YYREEE (reference sequence). The CDR3 consists of 14 residues. The V and J ends lost 3 bases and 6 bases, in that order; junction bases with no gene match: 7.

Only a few counts were recorded for this clone. The CDR3 ends on some other residue instead of the conserved phenylalanine or tryptophan, so this is likely a read error. No DNA is shown, since the ends of the CDR3 on it are uncertain; the CDR3 is the one TCRdb lists. J is TRBJ2-1 and V is TRBV2; TRBD1, the table's D call, lacks a check against the DNA. Germline V lookup: CDR1 SNHLY, CDR2 FYNNEI. From its first to its last residue, the CDR3 has 13 amino acids. CDR3 in amino acids: CASSDVPGGSAYL.

This chain connects TRBV19 to TRBJ2-1; 8 positions agree with TRBD1. The CDR3 runs 15 residues. CDR1 is LNHDA, CDR2 SQIVND, per germline (reference sequence). J was trimmed by 0 bases and V by 3 bases; bases with no gene match: 1. The chain's CDR3 is CASSMDRASYNEQFF. The CDR3, as DNA: TGTGCCAGTAGTATGGACAGGGCCTCCTACAATGAGCAGTTCTTC.

The table lists this clone with many counts. J is TRBJ2-3 and V is TRBV14; 7 nucleotides agree with TRBD1. Germline V gene sequence: CDR1 SGHDN, CDR2 FVKESK. With 4 bases clipped from V and 6 bases from J, the junction kept 10 bases outside the gene matches. The CDR3 length is 15 residues. The chain's CDR3 is CASSLRTGVSDTQYF. The CDR3 DNA is TGTGCCAGCAGCCTCCGGACAGGTGTTTCGGATACGCAGTATTTT.

V and J are TRBV20-1 and TRBJ1-1; a possible D gene is TRBD1 (6 bases). The CDR3 loop spans 16 amino acids. Germline V gene sequence: CDR1 DFQATT, CDR2 SNEGSKA (reference sequence). V gave up 0 bases and J gave up 2 bases, with 16 bases separating them. Here the CDR3 reads CSAREGGRRGNTEAFF. The CDR3 nucleotides are TGCAGTGCTAGAGAAGGGGGAAGAAGGGGAAACACTGAAGCTTTCTTT.

The chain employs TRBV2 and TRBJ2-3; D remains ambiguous. Germline V gene lookup returns CDR1 SNHLY and CDR2 FYNNEI. CDR3 length: 14 amino acids. V was trimmed by 6 bases and J by 2 bases, leaving 12 bases between them. As DNA, the CDR3 is TGTGCCAGCAGGGATCTAGAGTTCACAGATACGCAGTATTTT. Its translation is CASRDLEFTDTQYF.

In this sample, this clone is large. This rearrangement joins TRBV28 to TRBJ2-1; 9 positions match TRBD2. The CDR3 totals 15 residues. Per the germline V gene, CDR1 is MDHEN and CDR2 is SYDVKM. Losses at the gene ends were 5 bases for V and 7 bases for J; bases not matched to a gene: 9. The CDR3: CASSNSGRFFNEQFF. The CDR3, as DNA: TGTGCCAGCAGTAATAGCGGGAGATTTTTTAATGAGCAGTTCTTC.

The rearrangement joins TRBV6-4 to TRBJ1-6, with 11 nucleotides matching TRBD1. With 8 bases clipped from V and 7 bases from J, the junction kept 1 base outside the gene matches. Germline V gene data show CDR1 as MRHNA and CDR2 as SNTAGT. This CDR3 is 13 amino acids long. CDR3 bases: TGTGCCAGCGGGACAGGGGGAAATTCACCCCTCCACTTT. Protein sequence: CASGTGGNSPLHF.

This clone was observed a handful of times. The V and J genes are TRBV6-1 and TRBJ1-2; D unresolved. Germline V gene sequence: CDR1 MNHNS, CDR2 SASEGT. Trimming stripped 2 bases from V and 8 bases from J, with 12 bases between. This CDR3 comprises 13 residues. CDR3 bases: TGTGCCAGCAGTGAACCAGGCGAAGAAGGCTACACCTTC. This sequence encodes CASSEPGEEGYTF.

On this clone: One end of the junction does not line up with germline, which may come from a read error. V usage is TRBV10-3 and J usage is TRBJ2-1, with D possibly matching TRBD2 (6 bases). This CDR3 spans 16 amino acids. Germline CDR1 ENHRY, CDR2 SYGVKD. CDR3: CANRGFGLAGSNDQFF. The CDR3 DNA is TGTGCCAACCGGGGGTTCGGACTCGCGGGCAGCAATGATCAGTTCTTC.

This clone occurred a few times. CDR3 loop: CASRRKGGESYTF. CDR3 sequence (DNA): TGTGCCAGCAGGCGTAAAGGGGGCGAGAGCTACACCTTC. The rearrangement links TRBV6-1 to TRBJ1-2; 7 nucleotides agree with TRBD1. This CDR3 contains 13 residues. Trimming at V came to 6 bases and at J to 9 bases, leaving 10 bases not matched to a gene. CDR1 is MNHNS and CDR2 is SASEGT in the germline V gene.

In its sample, this clone was seen many times. The chain links TRBV4-1 to TRBJ2-4; D is unclear. The V and J ends lost 0 bases and 5 bases respectively, with 14 bases between them. The CDR3 has 16 residues. Germline CDR1 MGHRA, CDR2 YSYEKL. CDR3 nucleotides: TGCGCCAGCAGCCAAGAGGCCGCAGCTACCGAAAACATTCAGTACTTC. This sequence encodes CASSQEAAATENIQYF.